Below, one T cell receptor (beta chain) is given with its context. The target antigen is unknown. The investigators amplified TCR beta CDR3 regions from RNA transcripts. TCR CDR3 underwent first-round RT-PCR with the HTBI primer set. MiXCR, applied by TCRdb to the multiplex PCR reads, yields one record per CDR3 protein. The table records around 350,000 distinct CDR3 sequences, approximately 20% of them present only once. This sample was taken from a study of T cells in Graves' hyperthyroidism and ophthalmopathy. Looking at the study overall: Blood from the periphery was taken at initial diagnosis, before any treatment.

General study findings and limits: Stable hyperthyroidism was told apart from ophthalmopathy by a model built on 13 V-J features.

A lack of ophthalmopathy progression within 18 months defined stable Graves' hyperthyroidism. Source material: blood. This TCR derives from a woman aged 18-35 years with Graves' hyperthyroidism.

CDR3 in DNA: TGTGCCAGCAGCCAAGATCCACAAACCGGGACAGGGTTAATTTTGGAGGCCAAAAACATTCAGTACTTC. Translating gives CASSQDPQTGTGLILEAKNIQYF. The chain has TRBV14 and TRBJ2-4; 9 bases match TRBD1. The trim removed 0 bases at V and 1 base at J, leaving 22 bases unmatched. Germline assignment: CDR1 SGHDN and CDR2 FVKESK. The CDR3 contains 23 residues. Full variable domain (missing parts from reference TRBV14 and TRBJ2-4): EAGVTQFPSHSVIEKGQTVTLRCDPISGHDNLYWYRRVMGKEIKFLLHFVKESKQDESGMPNNRFLAERTGGTYSTLKVQPAELEDSGVYFCASSQDPQTGTGLILEAKNIQYFGAGTRLSVL.